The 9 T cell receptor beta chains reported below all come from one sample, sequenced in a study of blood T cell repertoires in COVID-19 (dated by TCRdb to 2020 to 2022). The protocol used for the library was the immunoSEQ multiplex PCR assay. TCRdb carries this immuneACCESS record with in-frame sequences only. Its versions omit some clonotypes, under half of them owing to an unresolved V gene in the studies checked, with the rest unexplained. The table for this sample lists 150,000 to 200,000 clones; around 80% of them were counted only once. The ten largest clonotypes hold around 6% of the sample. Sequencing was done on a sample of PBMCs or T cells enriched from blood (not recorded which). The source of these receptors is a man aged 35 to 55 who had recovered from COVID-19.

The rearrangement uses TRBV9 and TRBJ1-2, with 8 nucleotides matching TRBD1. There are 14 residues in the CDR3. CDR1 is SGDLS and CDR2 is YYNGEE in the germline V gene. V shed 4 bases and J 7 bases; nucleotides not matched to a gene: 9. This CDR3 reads CASSTSGQGAGYTF. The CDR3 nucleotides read TGTGCCAGCAGCACCTCAGGGCAGGGGGCTGGCTACACCTTC. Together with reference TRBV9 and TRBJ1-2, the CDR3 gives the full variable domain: DSGVTQTPKHLITATGQRVTLRCSPRSGDLSVYWYQQSLDQGLQFLIQYYNGEERAKGNILERFSAQQFPDLHSELNLSSLELGDSALYFCASSTSGQGAGYTFGSGTRLTVV.

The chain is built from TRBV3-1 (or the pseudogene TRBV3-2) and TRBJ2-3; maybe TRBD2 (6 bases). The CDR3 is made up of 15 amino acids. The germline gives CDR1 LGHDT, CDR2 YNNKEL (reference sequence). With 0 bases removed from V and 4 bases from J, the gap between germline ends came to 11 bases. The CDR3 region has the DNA TGTGCCAGCAGCCAAGAAGTTTGGGAGGCAGATACGCAGTATTTT. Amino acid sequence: CASSQEVWEADTQYF.

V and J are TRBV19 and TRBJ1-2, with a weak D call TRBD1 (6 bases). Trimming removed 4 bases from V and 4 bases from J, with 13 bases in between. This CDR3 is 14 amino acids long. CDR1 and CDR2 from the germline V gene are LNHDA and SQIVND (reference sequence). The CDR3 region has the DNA TGTGCCAGTAGTAGCCCGGGACACGGCTATGGCTACACCTTC. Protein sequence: CASSSPGHGYGYTF.

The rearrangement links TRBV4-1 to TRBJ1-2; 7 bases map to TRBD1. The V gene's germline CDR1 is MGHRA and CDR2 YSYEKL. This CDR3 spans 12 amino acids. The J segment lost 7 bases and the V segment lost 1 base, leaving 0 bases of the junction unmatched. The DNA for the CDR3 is TGCGCCAGCAGCCAAGGGACAGGTGGCTACACCTTC. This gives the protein CASSQGTGGYTF.

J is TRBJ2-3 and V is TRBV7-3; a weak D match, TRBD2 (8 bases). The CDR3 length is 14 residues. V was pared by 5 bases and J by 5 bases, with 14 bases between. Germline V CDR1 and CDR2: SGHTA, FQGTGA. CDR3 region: CASSPRGDRDTQYF. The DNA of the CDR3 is TGTGCCAGCAGCCCGCGGGGGGACAGAGATACGCAGTATTTT.

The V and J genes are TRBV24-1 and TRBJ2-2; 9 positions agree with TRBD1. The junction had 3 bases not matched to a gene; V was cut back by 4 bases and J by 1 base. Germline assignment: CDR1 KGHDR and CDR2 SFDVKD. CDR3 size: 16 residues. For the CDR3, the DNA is TGTGCCACCAGTGAGGGGACAGGGCGGAACACCGGGGAGCTGTTTTTT. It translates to CATSEGTGRNTGELFF.

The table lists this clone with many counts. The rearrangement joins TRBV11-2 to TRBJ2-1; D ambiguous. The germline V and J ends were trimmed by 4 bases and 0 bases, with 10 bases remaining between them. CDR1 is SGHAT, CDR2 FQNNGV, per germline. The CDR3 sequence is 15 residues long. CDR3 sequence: CASSSSSGSYNEQFF. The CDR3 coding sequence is TGTGCCAGCAGCTCTTCATCAGGCTCCTACAATGAGCAGTTCTTC.

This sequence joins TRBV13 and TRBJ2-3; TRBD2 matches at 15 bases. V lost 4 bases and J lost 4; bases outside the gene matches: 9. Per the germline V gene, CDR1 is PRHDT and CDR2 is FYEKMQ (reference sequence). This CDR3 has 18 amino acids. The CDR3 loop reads CASSYRTSGGAGADTQYF. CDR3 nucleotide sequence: TGTGCCAGCAGCTACCGGACTAGCGGGGGGGCCGGGGCAGATACGCAGTATTTT.

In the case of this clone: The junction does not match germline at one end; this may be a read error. CDR3 sequence (DNA): TGCGCCAGCAGCCAAGATATACAGCCAGGATTC. It codes for CASSQDIQPGF. The chain uses TRBV4-1 and TRBJ2-7; D is undetermined. The CDR3 runs 11 residues. Germline CDR1 reads MGHRA; CDR2 reads YSYEKL.